These 27 T cell receptor beta chains were all obtained from the same sample, sequenced in a study of T cell repertoires in cytomegalovirus infection. TCRdb ran MiXCR on the reads and lists one entry per CDR3 protein. This table holds 650,000 to 850,000 distinct CDR3 sequences, approximately 32% found once. No antigen is known for these receptors. The sample here was cultured CD8+ T cells from PBMCs, taken from culture after CMV antigen stimulation. Receptors were obtained from a human donor in good health (CMV status not recorded). Some clones in this sample may be carry-over from other donors' samples.

The chain couples TRBV25-1 to TRBJ1-6; 8 nucleotides line up with TRBD1. The CDR3 spans 16 residues. Germline trimming cut 0 bases from V and 7 bases from J; bases unmatched to any gene: 5. Germline CDR1 reads MGHDK; CDR2 reads SYGVNS. The CDR3 sequence is CASSEYFRGRNSPLHF. In nucleotides, the CDR3 is TGTGCCAGCAGTGAATATTTCAGGGGGCGGAATTCACCCCTCCACTTT.

The chain is built from TRBV29-1 and TRBJ2-1; 9 bases align to TRBD1. V trimming: 7 bases; J trimming: 3 bases; junction bases outside the gene matches: 7. Per the germline V gene, CDR1 is SQVTM and CDR2 is ANQGSEA. The CDR3 loop spans 14 amino acids. The CDR3 region is CSAGTGSFYNEQFF. CDR3 coding DNA: TGCAGCGCGGGGACAGGGAGTTTCTACAATGAGCAGTTCTTC.

DNA for the CDR3: TGTGCCAGCAGCTCAGCCCAGGGGGTCGGAGAGACCCAGTACTTC. This encodes CASSSAQGVGETQYF. This sequence joins TRBV5-5 and TRBJ2-5; TRBD1 matches 7 bases. With 3 bases clipped from V and 4 bases from J, the junction kept 9 bases outside the gene matches. Germline values: CDR1 SGHKS, CDR2 YYEKEE (reference sequence). CDR3 length equals 15 residues.

This clonotype has a handful of counts. The chain joins TRBV25-1 to TRBJ1-5; D unresolved. The CDR3 is 13 residues long. Per germline, CDR1 MGHDK and CDR2 SYGVNS. The germline V and J ends were trimmed by 2 bases and 2 bases, with 4 bases remaining between them. The CDR3 spells CASSEQGNQPQHF. The CDR3 region has the DNA TGTGCCAGCAGTGAACAGGGCAATCAGCCCCAGCATTTT.

The rearrangement links TRBV7-9 to TRBJ2-6; D may be TRBD1 (6 bases). CDR3 size: 16 residues. CDR1 SEHNR and CDR2 FQNEAQ come from the germline V gene (reference sequence). V lost 0 bases and J lost 6, with 12 bases in between. DNA for the CDR3: TGTGCCAGCAGCTTAGCGCTCTCAGGGGAGGCCAACGTCCTGACTTTC. It translates to CASSLALSGEANVLTF. The full variable domain, completed using reference TRBV7-9 and TRBJ2-6, is DTGVSQNPRHKITKRGQNVTFRCDPISEHNRLYWYRQTLGQGPEFLTYFQNEAQLEKSRLLSDRFSAERPKGSFSTLEIQRTEQGDSAMYLCASSLALSGEANVLTFGAGSRLTVL.

There are a few counts of this clonotype. V gene TRBV6-1 combines with J gene TRBJ1-5; TRBD1 matches at 8 bases. The CDR3 loop spans 15 amino acids. Germline-derived CDR1 and CDR2 are MNHNS and SASEGT. After removal of 1 base from V and 3 bases from J, the junction contained 2 bases not matched to a gene. The CDR3 sequence is CASSEGTGYNQPQHF. The DNA of the CDR3 is TGTGCCAGCAGTGAAGGGACAGGGTACAATCAGCCCCAGCATTTT.

The rearrangement links TRBV6-4 to TRBJ1-5; 8 bases match TRBD1. V shed 3 bases, J shed 6 bases, and the junction held 7 bases outside the gene matches. Germline V gene sequence: CDR1 MRHNA, CDR2 SNTAGT. This CDR3 has 15 residues. The chain's CDR3 is CASSERGQVGQPQHF. DNA of the CDR3: TGTGCCAGCAGTGAAAGGGGACAGGTTGGTCAGCCCCAGCATTTT.

The sample holds many counts of this clonotype. The genes are TRBV7-2 and TRBJ2-7; D not resolved. CDR3 size: 11 residues. Germline lookup yields CDR1 SGHTA and CDR2 FQGNSA. V was shortened by 5 bases and J by 2 bases, with 4 bases between the two germline ends. The CDR3 region is CASSGAYEQYF. The CDR3 DNA reads as TGTGCCAGCAGCGGGGCCTACGAGCAGTACTTC.

V is TRBV6-5 and J is TRBJ1-1; D is unclear. Germline values: CDR1 MNHEY, CDR2 SVGAGI. The germline V and J ends were trimmed by 6 bases and 1 base, with 18 bases remaining between them. The CDR3 has 16 amino acids. CDR3 coding DNA: TGTGCCAGCAGCCAGACCTCCTTGAGAGCGAACACTGAAGCTTTCTTT. Amino acids: CASSQTSLRANTEAFF.

In nucleotides, the CDR3 is TGTGCCAGCAGTTCGGGCCCACCAAACACTGAAGCTTTCTTT. Translation: CASSSGPPNTEAFF. The rearrangement uses TRBV12-3 or TRBV12-4 and TRBJ1-1; D not resolved. V was cut by 4 bases and J by 2 bases, with 11 bases left in between. The CDR3 length is 14 residues.

The V call is TRBV5-1, the J call TRBJ2-7; tentative D call: TRBD1 (6 bases). The CDR3 is made up of 15 amino acids. Looked up from germline, CDR1 is SGHRS and CDR2 is YFSETQ. V shed 1 base and J shed 3 bases, with 14 bases lying between them. The CDR3 DNA reads as TGCGCCAGCAGCTTGAAACAGGGTGGGGTCTACGAGCAGTACTTC. Translated, it gives CASSLKQGGVYEQYF.

The rearrangement uses TRBV20-1 and TRBJ2-5; D perhaps matches TRBD1 (5 bases). Germline CDR1 DFQATT, CDR2 SNEGSKA (reference sequence). V was cut by 2 bases and J by 1 base, with 11 bases left in between. The CDR3 has 14 amino acids. CDR3 amino acids: CSARTGALQETQYF. CDR3 nucleotides: TGCAGTGCTAGAACAGGAGCCCTCCAAGAGACCCAGTACTTC.

This clonotype was seen a handful of times. The chain has TRBV7-8 and TRBJ1-4; no firm D call. The V end was cut by 5 bases, the J end by 8 bases, with 9 bases between. This CDR3 region has 12 residues. Germline V CDR1 and CDR2: SGHVS, FQNEAQ. CDR3 residues: CASSQREEKLFF. CDR3 DNA sequence: TGTGCCAGCAGCCAACGCGAGGAAAAACTGTTTTTT.

This clonotype showed up many times. The chain carries TRBV28 and TRBJ2-1; a possible D gene is TRBD2 (5 bases). From germline, CDR1 is MDHEN and CDR2 SYDVKM. This CDR3 region has 14 residues. Trimming removed 1 base at V and 4 bases at J, with 8 bases between. CDR3 residues: CASSLYGEYNEQFF. The CDR3 coding sequence is TGTGCCAGCAGTTTATATGGGGAGTACAATGAGCAGTTCTTC.

The chain couples TRBV29-1 to TRBJ2-3, with 8 bases that match TRBD2. V gave up 3 bases and J gave up 5 bases; unmatched junction bases: 16. CDR3 size: 17 residues. Germline values: CDR1 SQVTM, CDR2 ANQGSEA. In nucleotides, the CDR3 is TGCAGCGTTGACGAGGTGTTGAGGCGGGGGGCTAGAGATACGCAGTATTTT. Protein sequence: CSVDEVLRRGARDTQYF.

The V gene is TRBV7-2, the J gene TRBJ2-7; D remains ambiguous. In germline, CDR1 is SGHTA, CDR2 FQGNSA. The CDR3 has 13 residues. The ends were cut back, 5 bases at V and 0 bases at J, with 8 bases in the middle. The CDR3 DNA reads as TGTGCCAGCAGCGCGCCCCTCTCCTACGAGCAGTACTTC. It translates to CASSAPLSYEQYF.

V gene TRBV7-6 combines with J gene TRBJ2-1, with a weak D call TRBD2 (5 bases). CDR3 length: 15 residues. Trimming took 3 bases from V and 6 from J, leaving 15 bases between them. Germline V CDR1 and CDR2: SGHVS, FNYEAQ. CDR3 in amino acids: CASSFVLEGSNEQFF. The CDR3 coding sequence is TGTGCCAGCAGCTTTGTTCTTGAAGGGAGCAATGAGCAGTTCTTC.

Only a few counts were recorded for this clonotype. This rearrangement joins TRBV7-2 to TRBJ1-1; 8 bases map to TRBD1. V shed 3 bases and J 5 bases; nucleotides not matched to a gene: 8. There are 15 residues in the CDR3. CDR1 SGHTA and CDR2 FQGNSA come from the germline V gene. The CDR3 coding sequence is TGTGCCAGCAGCTTTAAGCAGGGGGCGGGGACTGAAGCTTTCTTT. Translated, it gives CASSFKQGAGTEAFF.

Many counts were recorded for this clonotype. The chain combines TRBV7-2 with TRBJ2-7; D gene unclear. The CDR3 contains 14 residues. The germline V gene has CDR1 SGHTA and CDR2 FQGNSA. Trimming left V 1 base short and J 0 bases short, with 7 bases between. The CDR3 coding sequence is TGTGCCAGCAGCTTAGATCCAGGCTCCTACGAGCAGTACTTC. It specifies CASSLDPGSYEQYF.

V and J are TRBV15 and TRBJ1-1; D remains ambiguous. Per germline, CDR1 LNHNV and CDR2 YYDKDF (reference sequence). V shed 2 bases and J shed 2 bases, with 15 bases lying between them. CDR3 length: 16 amino acids. The CDR3 spells CATSRHGDTPNTEAFF. CDR3 in DNA: TGTGCCACCAGCAGACATGGAGACACTCCAAACACTGAAGCTTTCTTT. The full variable domain, with the rest looked up from reference TRBV15 and TRBJ1-1, is DAMVIQNPRYQVTQFGKPVTLSCSQTLNHNVMYWYQQKSSQAPKLLFHYYDKDFNNEADTPDNFQSRRPNTSFCFLDIRSPGLGDTAMYLCATSRHGDTPNTEAFFGQGTRLTVV.

The V and J genes are TRBV15 and TRBJ1-5, with D maybe TRBD1 (6 bases). Germline lookup yields CDR1 LNHNV and CDR2 YYDKDF (reference sequence). The germline V and J ends were trimmed by 0 bases and 0 bases, with 12 bases remaining between them. The CDR3 length is 17 residues. CDR3 region: CATSRDFTGSSNQPQHF. The CDR3 DNA is TGTGCCACCAGCAGAGATTTCACAGGGAGTAGCAATCAGCCCCAGCATTTT.

V usage is TRBV28 and J usage is TRBJ2-5; TRBD2 matches at 13 bases. With 5 bases clipped from V and 5 bases from J, the junction kept 8 bases outside the gene matches. Germline assignment: CDR1 MDHEN and CDR2 SYDVKM. The CDR3 is made up of 16 amino acids. CDR3 DNA sequence: TGTGCCAGCAGTCCTCTGACTAGCGGGGGGAAGGAGACCCAGTACTTC. This encodes CASSPLTSGGKETQYF. The full variable domain, in which reference TRBV28 and TRBJ2-5 provide the parts outside the CDR3, is DVKVTQSSRYLVKRTGEKVFLECVQDMDHENMFWYRQDPGLGLRLIYFSYDVKMKEKGDIPEGYSVSREKKERFSLILESASTNQTSMYLCASSPLTSGGKETQYFGPGTRLLVL.

This clonotype has only a few counts. This rearrangement joins TRBV4-1 to TRBJ2-3; the match to TRBD2 covers 13 bases. Germline-derived CDR1 and CDR2 are MGHRA and YSYEKL. The CDR3 sequence is 18 residues long. Trimming at V came to 0 bases and at J to 3 bases, leaving 6 bases not matched to a gene. In DNA, the CDR3 is TGCGCCAGCAGCCAAGACGGGACTAGCGGGGCGGGAACAGATACGCAGTATTTT. Protein sequence: CASSQDGTSGAGTDTQYF.

This clonotype was observed a few times. The chain recombines TRBV4-1 with TRBJ2-7; a weak D match, TRBD2 (5 bases). CDR3 length: 18 residues. Trimming pared 0 bases from V and 0 bases from J, leaving 18 bases between. CDR1 MGHRA and CDR2 YSYEKL come from the germline V gene. CDR3: CASSQDWGELATSYEQYF. The CDR3 nucleotides are TGCGCCAGCAGCCAAGATTGGGGAGAGCTTGCGACCTCCTACGAGCAGTACTTC.

This clonotype was seen ten or more times. J is TRBJ1-2 and V is TRBV7-9; D uncertain. CDR1 SEHNR and CDR2 FQNEAQ come from the germline V gene (reference sequence). V lost 5 bases and J 2 bases, leaving 6 bases between the germline ends. The CDR3 consists of 12 residues. The CDR3 bases are TGTGCCAGCAGCCCAGCGAACTATGGCTACACCTTC. Amino acids: CASSPANYGYTF.

The chain has TRBV19 and TRBJ1-1; the match to TRBD1 covers 10 bases. The CDR3 totals 14 residues. Trimming took 6 bases from V and 4 from J; bases not matched to a gene: 5. The germline V gene has CDR1 LNHDA and CDR2 SQIVND (reference sequence). The CDR3: CASRDRGEGTEAFF. CDR3 nucleotides: TGTGCCAGTAGGGACAGGGGGGAAGGCACTGAAGCTTTCTTT.

This clonotype was seen more than once but under ten times. The J gene is TRBJ2-7, the V gene TRBV28; maybe TRBD1 (6 bases). The CDR3 totals 13 residues. V gave up 3 bases and J gave up 2 bases, with 8 bases separating them. CDR1 and CDR2 from the germline V gene are MDHEN and SYDVKM. CDR3: CASSFGQTYEQYV. For the CDR3, the DNA is TGTGCCAGCAGTTTCGGACAGACCTACGAGCAGTACGTC.